This T cell receptor (beta chain) stems from a study of T cells after yellow fever vaccination. Whole-study findings and limits: A secondary response was less intense yet reached its peak sooner, at day 5 versus 15. Clonotypes appearing in both CD4 and CD8 compartments existed, and their share was small.

TCRdb independently ran MiXCR on the 5' RACE reads; one entry per CDR3 protein. The sample holds around 360,000 distinct CDR3 sequences, under 14% seen once. The CDR3 covers 14 residues. The V gene's germline CDR1 is MNHEY and CDR2 SVGEGT. V lost 11 bases and J lost 0, with 14 bases in between. In regard to this clonotype: Its antigen remains unknown.

The sequence was obtained from a man between 18 and 29 years old who received the YFV17D yellow fever vaccine. This chain connects TRBV6-2 or TRBV6-3 to TRBJ1-5; D is possibly TRBD1 (5 bases). The material sequenced was PBMCs, taken on the day of the first yellow fever vaccination. CDR3 residues: CAAATGGSNQPQHF. The CDR3 DNA is TGTGCCGCGGCAACGGGGGGTAGCAATCAGCCCCAGCATTTT.